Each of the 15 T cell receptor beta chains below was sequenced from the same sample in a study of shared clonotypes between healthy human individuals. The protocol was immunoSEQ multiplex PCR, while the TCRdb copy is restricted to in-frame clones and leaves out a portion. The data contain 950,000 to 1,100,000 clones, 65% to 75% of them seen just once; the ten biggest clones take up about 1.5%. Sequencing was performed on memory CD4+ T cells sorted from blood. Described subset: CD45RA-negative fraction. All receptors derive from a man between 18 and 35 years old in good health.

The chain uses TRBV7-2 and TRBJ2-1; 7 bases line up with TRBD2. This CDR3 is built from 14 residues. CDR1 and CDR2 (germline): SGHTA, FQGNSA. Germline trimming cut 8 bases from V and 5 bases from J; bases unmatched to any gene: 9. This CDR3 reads CASLPTSSHNEQFF. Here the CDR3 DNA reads TGTGCCAGCCTCCCGACTAGCAGTCACAATGAGCAGTTCTTC.

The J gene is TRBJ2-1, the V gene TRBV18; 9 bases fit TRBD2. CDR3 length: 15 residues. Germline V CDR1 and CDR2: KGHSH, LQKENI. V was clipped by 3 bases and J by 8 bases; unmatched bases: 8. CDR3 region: CASSPGLASVHEQFF. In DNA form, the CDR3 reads TGTGCCAGCTCACCTGGACTAGCGTCGGTTCATGAGCAGTTCTTC.

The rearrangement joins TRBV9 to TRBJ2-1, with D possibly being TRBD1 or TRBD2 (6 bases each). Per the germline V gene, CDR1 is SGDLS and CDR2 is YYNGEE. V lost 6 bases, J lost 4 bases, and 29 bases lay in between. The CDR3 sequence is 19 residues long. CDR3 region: CASNSGRWVGGTKYNEQFF. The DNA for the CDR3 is TGTGCCAGCAACTCTGGACGGTGGGTTGGGGGGACAAAATACAATGAGCAGTTCTTC.

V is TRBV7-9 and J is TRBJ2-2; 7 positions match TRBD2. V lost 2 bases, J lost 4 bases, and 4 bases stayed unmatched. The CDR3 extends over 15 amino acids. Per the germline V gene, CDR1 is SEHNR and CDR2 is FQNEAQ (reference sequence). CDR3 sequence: CASSLWASGTGELFF. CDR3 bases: TGTGCCAGCAGCTTATGGGCTAGCGGCACCGGGGAGCTGTTTTTT.

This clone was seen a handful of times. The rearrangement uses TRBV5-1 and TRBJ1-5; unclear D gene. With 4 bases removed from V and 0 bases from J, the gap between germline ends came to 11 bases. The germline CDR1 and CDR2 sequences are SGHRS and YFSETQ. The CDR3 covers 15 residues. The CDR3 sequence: CASSQDGNSNQPQHF. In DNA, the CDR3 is TGCGCCAGCAGCCAAGACGGCAATAGCAATCAGCCCCAGCATTTT.

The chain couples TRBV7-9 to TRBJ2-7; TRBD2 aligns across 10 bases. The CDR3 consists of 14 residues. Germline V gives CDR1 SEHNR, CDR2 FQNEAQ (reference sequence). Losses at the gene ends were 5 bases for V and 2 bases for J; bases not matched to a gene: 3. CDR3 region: CASSISGGTYEQYF. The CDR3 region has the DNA TGTGCCAGCAGCATTAGCGGGGGGACCTACGAGCAGTACTTC.

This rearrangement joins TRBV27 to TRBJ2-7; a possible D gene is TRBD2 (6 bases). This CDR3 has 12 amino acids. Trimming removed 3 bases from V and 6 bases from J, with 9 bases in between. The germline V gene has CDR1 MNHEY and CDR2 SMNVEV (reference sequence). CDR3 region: CASSLEGGEQYF. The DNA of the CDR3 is TGTGCCAGCAGTTTGGAGGGTGGCGAGCAGTACTTC.

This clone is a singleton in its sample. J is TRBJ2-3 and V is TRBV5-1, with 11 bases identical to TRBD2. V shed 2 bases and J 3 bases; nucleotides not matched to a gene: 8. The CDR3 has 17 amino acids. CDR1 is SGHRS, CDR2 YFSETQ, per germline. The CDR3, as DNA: TGCGCCAGCAGCTTTAGCGGGAGGGCCGAGGGTACAGATACGCAGTATTTT. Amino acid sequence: CASSFSGRAEGTDTQYF.

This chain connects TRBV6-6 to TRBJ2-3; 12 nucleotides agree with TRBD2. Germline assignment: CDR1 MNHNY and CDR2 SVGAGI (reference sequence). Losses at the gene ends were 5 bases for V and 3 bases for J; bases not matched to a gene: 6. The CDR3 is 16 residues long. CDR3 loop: CASSGSLAGGTDTQYF. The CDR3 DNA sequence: TGTGCCAGCAGTGGTTCACTAGCGGGGGGAACAGATACGCAGTATTTT.

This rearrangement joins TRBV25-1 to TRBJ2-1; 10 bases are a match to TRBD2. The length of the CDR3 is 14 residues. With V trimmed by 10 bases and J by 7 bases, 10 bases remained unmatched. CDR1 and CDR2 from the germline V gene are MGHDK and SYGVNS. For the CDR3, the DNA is TGTGCCACCTATAGCGGGAGGCATATGAATGAGCAGTTCTTC. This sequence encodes CATYSGRHMNEQFF. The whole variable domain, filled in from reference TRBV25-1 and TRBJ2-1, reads EADIYQTPRYLVIGTGKKITLECSQTMGHDKMYWYQQDPGMELHLIHYSYGVNSTEKGDLSSESTVSRIRTEHFPLTLESARPSHTSQYLCATYSGRHMNEQFFGPGTRLTVL.

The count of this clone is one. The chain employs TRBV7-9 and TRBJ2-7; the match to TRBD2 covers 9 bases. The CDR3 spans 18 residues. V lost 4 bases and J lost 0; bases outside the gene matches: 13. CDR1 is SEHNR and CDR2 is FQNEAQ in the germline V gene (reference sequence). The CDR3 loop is CASSSHPGAGGPSYEQYF. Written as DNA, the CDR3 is TGTGCCAGCAGCTCCCACCCGGGGGCGGGAGGGCCCTCCTACGAGCAGTACTTC.

CDR3 nucleotides: TGTGCCAGCAGCCGGACAGGGCTGGACGAGCAGTACTTC. This sequence encodes CASSRTGLDEQYF. The V gene is TRBV6-1, the J gene TRBJ2-7; 8 bases line up with TRBD1. The CDR3 is made up of 13 amino acids. With V trimmed by 6 bases and J by 5 bases, 6 bases remained unmatched. Germline V CDR1 and CDR2: MNHNS, SASEGT.

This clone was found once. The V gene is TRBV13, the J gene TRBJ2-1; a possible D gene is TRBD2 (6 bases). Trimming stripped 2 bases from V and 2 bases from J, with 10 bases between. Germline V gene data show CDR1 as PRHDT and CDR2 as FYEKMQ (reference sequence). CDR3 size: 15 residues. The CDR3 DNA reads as TGTGCCAGCAGCTTATACGCGGGACCCTACAATGAGCAGTTCTTC. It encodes CASSLYAGPYNEQFF.

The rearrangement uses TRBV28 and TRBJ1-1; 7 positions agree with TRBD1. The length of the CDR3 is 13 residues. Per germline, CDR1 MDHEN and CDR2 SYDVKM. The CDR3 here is CVVDREFGTEAFF. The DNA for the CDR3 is TGTGTTGTCGACAGGGAGTTCGGCACTGAAGCTTTCTTT.

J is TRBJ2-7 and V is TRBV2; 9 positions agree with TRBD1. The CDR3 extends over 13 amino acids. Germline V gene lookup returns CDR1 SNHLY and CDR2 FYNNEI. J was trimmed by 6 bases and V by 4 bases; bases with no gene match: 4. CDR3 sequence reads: CASSVGQGSEQYF. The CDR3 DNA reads TGTGCCAGCAGTGTGGGACAGGGATCCGAGCAGTACTTC.